This T cell receptor (beta chain) was obtained from a study of Ad26.COV2.S vaccination and SARS-CoV-2 variants. Only in-frame clones appear in the TCRdb table, and some are missing; sequencing was by immunoSEQ multiplex PCR. The sample holds around 310,000 clones, 85% to 90% seen once. Described treatment: some 19 received Ad26.COV2.S at low or high dose, single or two shots; about 5 received placebo; per-sample allocation not given. Sample collection was performed on day 63 after the first vaccine or placebo injection. The sample came from a Boston adult aged 18-55 years. The sequencing here drew on peripheral blood, taken in a trial of Ad26.COV2.S vaccine versus placebo. This TCR was recovered from a person between 18 and 60 years old who received the Ad26.COV2.S COVID-19 vaccine or a placebo.

The CDR3 coding sequence is TGTGCCAGCTCAGGACTAGCGGCACAAGAGACCCAGTACTTC. This encodes CASSGLAAQETQYF. The chain employs TRBV18 and TRBJ2-5, with TRBD2 identical over 10 bases. This CDR3 spans 14 amino acids. Looked up from germline, CDR1 is KGHSH and CDR2 is LQKENI. J lost 2 bases, V lost 5 bases, and 2 bases had no gene match.